These 3 T cell receptor beta chains came from one sample sequenced in a study of blood T cell repertoires in COVID-19. Sequencing used immunoSEQ multiplex PCR; TCRdb keeps in-frame clones, though not all of them. In the table there are fewer than 500,000 clones, 75% to 90% of which are singletons. Sequencing was performed on PBMCs or T cells enriched from blood (not recorded which). The receptors stem from a man aged 25-40 years who had recovered from COVID-19.

The chain couples TRBV5-1 to TRBJ1-2; 7 bases match TRBD1. The trim removed 4 bases at V and 6 bases at J, leaving 9 bases unmatched. CDR1 and CDR2 from the germline V gene are SGHRS and YFSETQ. The CDR3 runs 14 residues. CDR3 region: CASSVPDRVDGYTF. Written as DNA, the CDR3 is TGCGCCAGCAGCGTCCCTGACAGGGTAGATGGCTACACCTTC. The full variable domain, rest sourced from reference TRBV5-1 and TRBJ1-2, is KAGVTQTPRYLIKTRGQQVTLSCSPISGHRSVSWYQQTPGQGLQFLFEYFSETQRNKGNFPGRFSGRQFSNSRSEMNVSTLELGDSALYLCASSVPDRVDGYTFGSGTRLTVV.

This clone was detected only once. The V and J genes are TRBV28 and TRBJ2-7; TRBD1 matches at 9 bases. Germline loops: CDR1 MDHEN, CDR2 SYDVKM. The CDR3 extends over 16 amino acids. Losses at the gene ends were 6 bases for V and 6 bases for J; bases not matched to a gene: 15. The CDR3 DNA is TGTGCCAGCAGCCCCAGCACAGGGGGCGAGTTACTCGAGCAGTACTTC. This sequence encodes CASSPSTGGELLEQYF.

The chain links TRBV10-3 to TRBJ2-5; no firm D call. The germline V gene encodes CDR1 ENHRY and CDR2 SYGVKD. V lost 6 bases, J lost 1 base, and 15 bases lay in between. This CDR3 has 15 amino acids. CDR3 region: CAISPTSGSQETQYF. Here the CDR3 DNA reads TGTGCCATCAGCCCCACCTCCGGGTCCCAAGAGACCCAGTACTTC.